The 21 T cell receptor beta chains presented below share a single source sample, sequenced in a study of cytotoxic CD8 clonotypes in ibrutinib-treated CLL (dated by TCRdb to about 2021). Libraries came from the immunoSEQ multiplex PCR assay. The table was pulled from immuneACCESS by TCRdb, which kept in-frame rearrangements only. Such tables lose some clones; where checked, under half of the loss comes from unresolved V genes, and the rest has no known cause. The sample data list 150,000 or so clones, and around 80% of these were observed just once. The ten largest account for 9.5% to 15% of the sample. This specimen's time point label, interpreted: eleven to twelve months on ibrutinib. The sequences come from PBMCs, collected after 12 months of ibrutinib treatment. The receptors come from a human donor with chronic lymphocytic leukemia.

The rearrangement uses TRBV7-2 and TRBJ2-7; tentative D call: TRBD1 (5 bases). V gave up 5 bases and J gave up 3 bases, with 14 bases separating them. CDR3 length: 14 residues. Germline values: CDR1 SGHTA, CDR2 FQGNSA. CDR3 loop: CASSPHGALYEQYF. The DNA of the CDR3 is TGTGCCAGCAGCCCCCATGGGGCCCTCTACGAGCAGTACTTC. Full variable domain (remainder filled in from reference TRBV7-2 and TRBJ2-7): GAGVSQSPSNKVTEKGKDVELRCDPISGHTALYWYRQSLGQGLEFLIYFQGNSAPDKSGLPSDRFSAERTGGSVSTLTIQRTQQEDSAVYLCASSPHGALYEQYFGPGTRLTVT.

In its sample, this clone was seen a few times. V is TRBV27 and J is TRBJ1-2; weak D call: TRBD1 (5 bases). The CDR3 has 16 amino acids. CDR1 MNHEY and CDR2 SMNVEV come from the germline V gene (reference sequence). Trimming shortened V by 5 bases and J by 5 bases, and 21 bases separated the two germline ends. CDR3 amino acids: CASSHRDRNGLYGYTF. The DNA for the CDR3 is TGTGCCAGCAGTCACCGGGACCGAAATGGGCTTTATGGCTACACCTTC.

The J gene is TRBJ2-5, the V gene TRBV19, with unresolved D. This CDR3 is built from 12 residues. Germline CDR1 reads LNHDA; CDR2 reads SQIVND (reference sequence). V lost 5 bases and J lost 6, with 10 bases in between. CDR3 residues: CASSDLGKTQYF. In DNA, the CDR3 is TGTGCCAGTAGTGACTTGGGGAAGACCCAGTACTTC.

J is TRBJ2-7 and V is TRBV15; D remains ambiguous. This CDR3 has 15 amino acids. The germline V gene encodes CDR1 LNHNV and CDR2 YYDKDF (reference sequence). The V and J ends lost 0 bases and 4 bases respectively, with 13 bases between them. The CDR3 bases are TGTGCCACCAGCAGAGATTACGCTGGAGAATACGAGCAGTACTTC. Encoded protein: CATSRDYAGEYEQYF.

The V gene is TRBV29-1, the J gene TRBJ1-2; 11 positions match TRBD1. This CDR3 is built from 14 residues. The germline CDR1 and CDR2 sequences are SQVTM and ANQGSEA. The V and J ends lost 8 bases and 6 bases, in that order; junction bases with no gene match: 11. CDR3 amino acids: CSSRGTGGRNGYTF. The CDR3 coding sequence is TGCAGCTCCAGGGGGACAGGGGGAAGGAATGGCTACACCTTC.

The chain's CDR3 is CASTPFAGGPYNEQFF. CDR3 nucleotides: TGTGCCAGTACCCCCTTCGCGGGAGGACCCTACAATGAGCAGTTCTTC. The chain combines TRBV19 with TRBJ2-1, with 8 nucleotides matching TRBD2. Per the germline V gene, CDR1 is LNHDA and CDR2 is SQIVND (reference sequence). J gave up 2 bases and V 7 bases, and 10 bases lay outside the gene matches. The CDR3 contains 16 residues.

This chain joins TRBV15 and TRBJ2-5; 7 nucleotides align to TRBD2. This CDR3 region has 18 residues. The ends lost 0 bases at V and 5 bases at J; junction bases unmatched: 15. CDR1 and CDR2 from the germline V gene are LNHNV and YYDKDF (reference sequence). The CDR3 nucleotides are TGTGCCACCAGCAGAGATTTTATTGCGGGAGTGGGATGGGAGACCCAGTACTTC. Residues: CATSRDFIAGVGWETQYF.

The chain employs TRBV5-6 and TRBJ1-4, with TRBD1 as a possible D gene (6 bases). This CDR3 has 14 residues. Trimming pared 4 bases from V and 7 bases from J, leaving 14 bases between. Germline CDR1 SGHDT, CDR2 YYEEEE. The CDR3 region has the DNA TGTGCCAGCAGCCGCGGACAGCGCGGTGAAAAACTGTTTTTT. Translating gives CASSRGQRGEKLFF.

The chain carries TRBV27 and TRBJ2-2; D is ambiguous. The germline CDR1 and CDR2 sequences are MNHEY and SMNVEV (reference sequence). The V gene lost 5 bases and the J gene lost 5 bases, with 15 bases spanning the gap. This CDR3 is 15 amino acids long. The CDR3 DNA reads as TGTGCCAGCAGTCCGCGAAGCAGCTTGACCGGGGAGCTGTTTTTT. Amino acids: CASSPRSSLTGELFF.

The chain has TRBV7-2 and TRBJ2-3; TRBD1 matches at 8 bases. The length of the CDR3 is 15 residues. CDR1 is SGHTA, CDR2 FQGNSA, per germline. V shed 1 base and J 1 base; nucleotides not matched to a gene: 1. The CDR3 is CASSLVDRGTDTQYF. The CDR3 coding sequence is TGTGCCAGCAGCTTAGTGGACAGGGGCACAGATACGCAGTATTTT.

The CDR3 loop is CAILLLNTEAFF. CDR3 nucleotide sequence: TGTGCCATCCTCCTTTTGAACACTGAAGCTTTCTTT. The chain links TRBV2 to TRBJ1-1, with unresolved D. V was clipped by 10 bases and J by 0 bases, with 9 bases between them. This CDR3 has 12 residues. Germline loops: CDR1 SNHLY, CDR2 FYNNEI. Based on the CDR3 plus reference TRBV2 and TRBJ1-1, the full variable domain is EPEVTQTPSHQVTQMGQEVILRCVPISNHLYFYWYRQILGQKVEFLVSFYNNEISEKSEIFDDQFSVERPDGSNFTLKIRSTKLEDSAMYFCAILLLNTEAFFGQGTRLTVV.

This sequence joins TRBV6-1 and TRBJ1-4; D possibly corresponds to TRBD1 (6 bases). CDR3 length: 13 residues. The ends were cut back, 7 bases at V and 7 bases at J, with 13 bases in the middle. Germline V gives CDR1 MNHNS, CDR2 SASEGT. The CDR3 DNA sequence: TGTGCCAGCACCCGGACAGCGATTGAAAAACTGTTTTTT. Its translation: CASTRTAIEKLFF.

V is TRBV7-2 and J is TRBJ2-3, with 10 positions matching TRBD2. Losses at the gene ends were 0 bases for V and 4 bases for J; bases not matched to a gene: 4. Germline V lookup: CDR1 SGHTA, CDR2 FQGNSA. The CDR3 sequence is 16 residues long. This CDR3 reads CASSLAGLAGADTQYF. CDR3 nucleotide sequence: TGTGCCAGCAGCTTAGCTGGGCTAGCGGGAGCAGATACGCAGTATTTT.

The chain combines TRBV5-1 with TRBJ2-7, with D tentatively TRBD1 (5 bases). The V gene's germline CDR1 is SGHRS and CDR2 YFSETQ. This CDR3 has 15 residues. Trimming took off 5 bases at V and 0 bases at J, with 15 bases between the two ends. The CDR3 sequence: CASRIDSWSSYEQYF. Here the CDR3 DNA reads TGCGCCAGCAGGATAGACAGTTGGAGCTCCTACGAGCAGTACTTC.

This clone was found once. This chain connects TRBV12-5 to TRBJ2-3; TRBD2 agrees at 8 bases. CDR1 and CDR2 (germline): LGHNT, FRNRAP. V was pared by 5 bases and J by 4 bases, with 11 bases of the junction left unmatched. CDR3 length equals 16 residues. Written as DNA, the CDR3 is TGTGCTAGTGGTCCAAGTAGCGGGAAGATCGCAGATACGCAGTATTTT. Translated: CASGPSSGKIADTQYF.

The chain links TRBV4-3 to TRBJ2-1; TRBD2 might be the D (5 bases). Trimming took 0 bases from V and 7 from J, leaving 16 bases between them. This CDR3 comprises 16 residues. Germline CDR1 LGHNA, CDR2 YSLEER. The CDR3 loop reads CASSQEFGLGNNEQFF. CDR3 nucleotides: TGCGCCAGCAGCCAAGAGTTTGGACTGGGGAATAATGAGCAGTTCTTC.

V is TRBV29-1 and J is TRBJ1-1; tentative D call: TRBD1 (5 bases). The V gene lost 5 bases and the J gene lost 0 bases, with 13 bases spanning the gap. The CDR3 contains 14 residues. Germline CDR1 SQVTM, CDR2 ANQGSEA. Here the CDR3 reads CSVSLDRLNTEAFF. CDR3 nucleotide sequence: TGCAGCGTTTCTCTAGACAGATTGAACACTGAAGCTTTCTTT.

V gene TRBV7-8 combines with J gene TRBJ2-7, with D perhaps matching TRBD1 or TRBD2 (7 bases each). Germline loops: CDR1 SGHVS, CDR2 FQNEAQ. This CDR3 is built from 16 residues. V lost 3 bases and J lost 2, with 17 bases in between. Written as DNA, the CDR3 is TGTGCCAGCAGCTTGGCCGGGCAGGGGGGGACCTACGAGCAGTACTTC. As protein: CASSLAGQGGTYEQYF.

The chain is built from TRBV6-1 and TRBJ2-1; D may be TRBD2 (5 bases). The length of the CDR3 is 14 residues. Germline CDR1 MNHNS, CDR2 SASEGT. Trimming shortened V by 8 bases and J by 7 bases, and 18 bases separated the two germline ends. As DNA, the CDR3 is TGTGCCAGCGGCTCGGGGTCTCCTAGGAATGAGCAGTTCTTC. Translation gives CASGSGSPRNEQFF.

V usage is TRBV27 and J usage is TRBJ2-7; tentatively, D is TRBD1 or TRBD2 (5 bases each). This CDR3 is 16 amino acids long. V was trimmed by 7 bases and J by 3 bases, leaving 22 bases between them. Germline CDR1 is MNHEY and CDR2 is SMNVEV (reference sequence). CDR3 bases: TGTGCCAGCATTGGCTTAATGGGGGAGAATCGCTACGAGCAGTACTTC. This gives the protein CASIGLMGENRYEQYF.

The gene calls are TRBV5-1 and TRBJ2-7; D is unclear. Germline assignment: CDR1 SGHRS and CDR2 YFSETQ. V lost 1 base to trimming and J lost 1 base, with 9 bases between them. This CDR3 is built from 14 residues. CDR3 coding DNA: TGCGCCAGCAGCTTGACGGTGGAGTCCTACGAGCAGTACTTC. Its translation is CASSLTVESYEQYF.